The rows below give T cell receptor beta chains drawn from one sample of a study of molecular identifiers for immune sequencing clone quantification. In TCRdb, the PCR reads were re-called with MiXCR into one record per CDR3 protein. The sample has 400,000 to 600,000 distinct CDR3 sequences, about 21% seen once. The sequenced sample consisted of naive CD8+ T cells from blood, with Jurkat cell RNA spiked in. The receptor set was obtained from a human donor in good health. Some libraries in this study had Jurkat cell RNA spiked in. Both conserved end residues are part of each CDR3. Fields, in order: D gene, V gene, J gene, clone size, CDR3 protein, CDR3 DNA. A D gene is named only where the DNA matches it firmly. Some rows have no size entry. The others give once, few or many, or a class for an expanded clone.

TRBD2	TRBV11-2	TRBJ2-7	-	CASSLAGGTTYEQYF	TGTGCCAGCAGCTTAGCCGGGGGGACTACCTACGAGCAGTACTTC
TRBD2	TRBV7-9	TRBJ2-3	many	CASSLVTSGSTDTQYF	TGTGCCAGCAGCTTAGTGACTAGCGGGAGCACAGATACGCAGTATTTT
-	TRBV4-3	TRBJ2-5	many	CASSQGFRRYQETQYF	TGCGCCAGCAGCCAAGGGTTTCGCAGGTACCAAGAGACCCAGTACTTC
TRBD1	TRBV27	TRBJ2-7	many	CASSPGQGPRREQYF	TGTGCCAGCAGTCCTGGACAGGGCCCTCGTCGGGAGCAGTACTTC
-	TRBV2	TRBJ1-5	few	CASSEAGDYQPQHF	TGTGCCAGCAGTGAAGCTGGGGACTATCAGCCCCAGCATTTT
TRBD1	TRBV2	TRBJ2-3	many	CARDRENTDTQYF	TGTGCCAGGGACAGGGAAAACACAGATACGCAGTATTTT
-	TRBV4-1	TRBJ2-1	-	CASSQEGDWVYGEQFF	TGCGCCAGCAGCCAAGAAGGGGACTGGGTTTACGGTGAGCAGTTCTTC
-	TRBV4-3	TRBJ2-6	many	CASSQDRSSGANVLTF	TGCGCCAGCAGCCAAGACCGGTCCTCTGGGGCCAACGTCCTGACTTTC
-	TRBV19	TRBJ1-5	-	CASSPSVAGQPQHF	TGTGCCAGTAGTCCCTCAGTTGCGGGACAGCCCCAGCATTTT
TRBD2	TRBV3-1	TRBJ2-4	-	CASSQWRLAAENIQHF	TGTGCCAGCAGCCAATGGCGACTAGCGGCTGAAAACATTCAGCACTTC
TRBD2	TRBV3-1	TRBJ2-7	few	CASSPRQELAGYSYEQYF	TGTGCCAGCAGCCCACGTCAGGAGCTAGCGGGATACTCCTACGAGCAGTACTTC
-	TRBV6-6	TRBJ2-3	few	CASSFLGADTQYF	TGTGCCAGCAGTTTCCTAGGGGCAGATACGCAGTATTTT
-	TRBV6-1	TRBJ1-2	-	CASKTPYGYTF	TGTGCCAGCAAAACCCCCTATGGCTACACCTTC
-	TRBV29-1	TRBJ2-2	many	CSVIPLGINTGELFF	TGCAGCGTTATTCCACTGGGCATAAACACCGGGGAGCTGTTTTTT
-	TRBV5-6	TRBJ2-2	-	CASSLWGAGKTGELFF	TGTGCCAGCAGCTTGTGGGGGGCAGGGAAGACCGGGGAGCTGTTTTTT
TRBD2	TRBV6-6	TRBJ2-5	many	CASSYTGLAGSQETQYF	TGTGCCAGCAGTTATACGGGTTTAGCGGGAAGCCAAGAGACCCAGTACTTC
-	TRBV24-1	TRBJ2-1	-	CAASDYDPPSYNEQFF	TGTGCCGCCAGTGACTATGACCCCCCTTCCTACAATGAGCAGTTCTTC
-	TRBV2	TRBJ1-4	-	CASDTIHNEKLVF	TGTGCCAGTGACACAATTCATAATGAAAAACTGGTTTTT
TRBD1	TRBV27	TRBJ1-1	-	CASSPGTGIYTEAFF	TGTGCCAGCAGTCCGGGGACAGGGATCTACACTGAAGCTTTCTTT
-	TRBV7-9	TRBJ1-3	few	CASSSLQGPGNTIYF	TGTGCCAGCAGCTCCCTACAGGGACCTGGAAACACCATATATTTT
TRBD1	TRBV27	TRBJ2-7	-	CASSQTGGSGYEQYF	TGTGCCAGCAGTCAGACAGGGGGTTCTGGCTACGAGCAGTACTTC
TRBD1	TRBV11-2	TRBJ2-3	-	CASRLKLGTGAGGTDTRYF	TGTGCCAGCAGACTAAAATTGGGGACAGGGGCGGGAGGCACAGATACGCGGTATTTT
-	TRBV12-3/TRBV12-4	TRBJ1-5	many	CASSDHSNQPQHF	TGTGCCAGCAGTGACCATAGCAATCAGCCCCAGCATTTT
-	TRBV20-1	TRBJ1-1	many	CSALTGLNTEAFF	TGCAGTGCCCTAACAGGCCTGAACACTGAAGCTTTCTTT
TRBD1	TRBV7-9	TRBJ1-6	many	CASSIRDRENSPLHF	TGTGCCAGCAGCATCAGGGACAGGGAGAATTCACCCCTCCACTTT
TRBD1	TRBV7-9	TRBJ2-2	-	CASSSLWDRGNTGELFF	TGTGCCAGCAGCTCGCTGTGGGACAGGGGTAACACCGGGGAGCTGTTTTTT
TRBD2	TRBV3-1	TRBJ2-4	many	CASSQEIAGQPQNIQYF	TGTGCCAGCAGCCAAGAGATAGCGGGGCAACCCCAAAACATTCAGTACTTC
-	TRBV5-1	TRBJ2-7	-	CASSSSAEDEQYF	TGCGCCAGCAGCTCCAGCGCGGAGGACGAGCAGTACTTC
TRBD1	TRBV19	TRBJ2-6	many	CASSIGPTGAGANVLTF	TGTGCCAGTAGTATAGGTCCCACAGGGGCTGGGGCCAACGTCCTGACTTTC
-	TRBV6-5	TRBJ1-5	many	CASKQSRNQPQHF	TGTGCCTCTAAGCAGTCCAGAAATCAGCCCCAGCATTTT
-	TRBV27	TRBJ1-5	many	CASSLSGEASNQPQHF	TGTGCCAGCAGTTTATCGGGGGAGGCGAGCAATCAGCCCCAGCATTTT
-	TRBV5-4	TRBJ2-3	few	CASSLNRASWTQYF	TGTGCCAGCAGCTTGAATCGGGCTAGCTGGACGCAGTATTTT
-	TRBV7-9	TRBJ1-4	many	CASSRGANQLIEKLFF	TGTGCCAGCAGCAGAGGGGCTAACCAACTAATCGAAAAACTGTTTTTT
TRBD2	TRBV27	TRBJ2-7	-	CASGNLSGPVSYEQYF	TGTGCCAGCGGGAACCTTAGCGGGCCGGTCTCCTACGAGCAGTACTTC
TRBD2	TRBV6-6	TRBJ2-1	-	CASSGTSFPKPYNEQFF	TGTGCCAGTTCCGGGACTAGTTTTCCCAAACCCTACAATGAGCAGTTCTTC
-	TRBV27	TRBJ2-7	many	CASSLLAAGVDEQYF	TGTGCCAGCAGTTTATTAGCGGCAGGGGTCGACGAGCAGTACTTC
-	TRBV29-1	TRBJ1-1	many	CSVRWGTEAFF	TGCAGCGTCCGATGGGGGACTGAAGCTTTCTTT
TRBD1	TRBV9	TRBJ1-3	few	CASSRTGSANTIYF	TGTGCCAGCAGCAGGACAGGGTCGGCAAACACCATATATTTT
-	TRBV3-1	TRBJ1-5	few	CASSQGPGGPSNQPQHF	TGTGCCAGCAGCCAGGGACCCGGAGGCCCCAGCAATCAGCCCCAGCATTTT
TRBD1	TRBV29-1	TRBJ1-1	many	CSVEVVSTGGRNTEAFF	TGCAGCGTTGAAGTCGTCTCGACAGGGGGCCGGAACACTGAAGCTTTCTTT
-	TRBV6-6	TRBJ1-1	many	CASILGATEAFF	TGTGCCAGCATCCTGGGAGCCACTGAAGCTTTCTTT
TRBD1	TRBV20-1	TRBJ2-3	-	CSARGGTGGDMQYF	TGCAGTGCTAGAGGGGGGACAGGGGGTGATATGCAGTATTTT
-	TRBV18	TRBJ1-4	many	CASSPQDERLFF	TGTGCCAGCTCACCCCAAGATGAAAGACTGTTTTTT
-	TRBV27	TRBJ2-1	few	CASSLPAVPYNEQFF	TGTGCCAGCAGTTTACCAGCGGTTCCCTACAATGAGCAGTTCTTC
-	TRBV19	TRBJ2-1	few	CASSSRSSSYNEQFF	TGTGCCAGTAGTAGTCGGTCGAGCTCCTACAATGAGCAGTTCTTC
TRBD1	TRBV9	TRBJ2-5	few	CASSVEGRGHETQYF	TGTGCCAGCAGCGTAGAGGGCAGGGGGCACGAGACCCAGTACTTC
-	TRBV29-1	TRBJ1-2	-	CSVTGQNYGYTF	TGCAGCGTCACGGGACAAAACTATGGCTACACCTTC
TRBD1	TRBV6-2/TRBV6-3	TRBJ1-1	-	CASSLTGLDTEAFF	TGTGCCAGCAGCCTGACAGGGTTGGACACTGAAGCTTTCTTT
-	TRBV7-9	TRBJ2-5	few	CASSFGYPETQYF	TGTGCCAGCAGCTTCGGCTACCCAGAGACCCAGTACTTC
-	TRBV13	TRBJ2-2	-	CASILGLEYTGELFF	TGTGCCAGCATCTTAGGCCTCGAGTACACCGGGGAGCTGTTTTTT